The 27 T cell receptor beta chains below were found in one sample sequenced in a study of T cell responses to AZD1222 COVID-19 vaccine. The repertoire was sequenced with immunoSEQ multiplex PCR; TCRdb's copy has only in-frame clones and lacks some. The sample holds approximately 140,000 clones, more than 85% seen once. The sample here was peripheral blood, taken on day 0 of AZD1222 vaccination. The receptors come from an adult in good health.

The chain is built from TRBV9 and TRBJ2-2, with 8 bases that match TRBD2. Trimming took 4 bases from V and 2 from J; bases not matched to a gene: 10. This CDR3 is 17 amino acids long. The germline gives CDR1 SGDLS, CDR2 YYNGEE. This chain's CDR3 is CASSSFFSGANTGELFF. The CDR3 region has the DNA TGTGCCAGCAGCTCCTTTTTTAGCGGGGCTAACACCGGGGAGCTGTTTTTT.

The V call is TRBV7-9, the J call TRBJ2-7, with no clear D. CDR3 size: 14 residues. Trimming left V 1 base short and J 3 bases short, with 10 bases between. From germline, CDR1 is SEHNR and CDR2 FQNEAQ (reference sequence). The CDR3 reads CASSLGGQLYEQYF. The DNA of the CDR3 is TGTGCCAGCAGCTTAGGTGGCCAGCTCTACGAGCAGTACTTC. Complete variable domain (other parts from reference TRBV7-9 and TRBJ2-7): DTGVSQNPRHKITKRGQNVTFRCDPISEHNRLYWYRQTLGQGPEFLTYFQNEAQLEKSRLLSDRFSAERPKGSFSTLEIQRTEQGDSAMYLCASSLGGQLYEQYFGPGTRLTVT.

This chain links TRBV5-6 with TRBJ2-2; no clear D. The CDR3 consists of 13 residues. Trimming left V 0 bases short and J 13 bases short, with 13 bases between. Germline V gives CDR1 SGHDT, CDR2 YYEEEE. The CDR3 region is CASSLVLSGWLFF. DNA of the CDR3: TGTGCCAGCAGCTTGGTTTTGTCGGGCTGGCTGTTTTTT.

The CDR3: CASSLGLAGEQFF. CDR3 nucleotides: TGTGCCAGCAGTTTGGGACTAGCGGGGGAGCAGTTCTTC. This chain joins TRBV6-5 and TRBJ2-1; 13 bases match TRBD2. CDR3 size: 13 residues. V shed 4 bases, J shed 10 bases, and the junction held 1 base outside the gene matches. From germline, CDR1 is MNHEY and CDR2 SVGAGI.

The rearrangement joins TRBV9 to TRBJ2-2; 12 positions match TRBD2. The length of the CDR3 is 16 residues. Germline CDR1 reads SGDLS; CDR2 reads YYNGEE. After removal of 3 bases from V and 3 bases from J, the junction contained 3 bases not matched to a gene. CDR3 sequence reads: CASSARLAGDTGELFF. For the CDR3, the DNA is TGTGCCAGCAGCGCCCGACTAGCGGGAGACACCGGGGAGCTGTTTTTT.

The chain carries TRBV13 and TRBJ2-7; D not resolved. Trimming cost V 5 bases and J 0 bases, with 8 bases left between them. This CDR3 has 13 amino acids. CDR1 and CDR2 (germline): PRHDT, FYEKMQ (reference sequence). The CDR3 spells CASSPDDSYEQYF. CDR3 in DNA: TGTGCCAGCAGCCCCGATGACTCCTACGAGCAGTACTTC.

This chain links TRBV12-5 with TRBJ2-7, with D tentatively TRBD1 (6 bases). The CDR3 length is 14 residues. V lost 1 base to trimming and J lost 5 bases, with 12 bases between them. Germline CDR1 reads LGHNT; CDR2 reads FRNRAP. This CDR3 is CASGLDDRSHEQYF. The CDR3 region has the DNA TGTGCTAGTGGTTTGGACGACAGGAGCCACGAGCAGTACTTC.

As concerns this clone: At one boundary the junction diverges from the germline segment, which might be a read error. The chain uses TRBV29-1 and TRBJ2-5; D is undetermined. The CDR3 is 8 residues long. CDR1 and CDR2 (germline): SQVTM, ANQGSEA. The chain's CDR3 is CSVEDHNF. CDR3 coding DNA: TGCAGCGTTGAAGATCACAACTTC. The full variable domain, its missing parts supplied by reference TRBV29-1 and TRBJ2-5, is SAVISQKPSRDICQRGTSLTIQCQVDSQVTMMFWYRQQPGQSLTLIATANQGSEATYESGFVIDKFPISRPNLTFSTLTVSNMSPEDSSIYLCSVEDHNFGPGTRLLVL.

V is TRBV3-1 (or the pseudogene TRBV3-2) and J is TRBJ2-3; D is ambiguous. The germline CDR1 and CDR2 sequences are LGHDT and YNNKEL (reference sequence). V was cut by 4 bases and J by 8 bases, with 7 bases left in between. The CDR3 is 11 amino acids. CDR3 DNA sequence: TGTGCCAGCAGCCTTAGTTCTACGCAGTATTTT. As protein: CASSLSSTQYF.

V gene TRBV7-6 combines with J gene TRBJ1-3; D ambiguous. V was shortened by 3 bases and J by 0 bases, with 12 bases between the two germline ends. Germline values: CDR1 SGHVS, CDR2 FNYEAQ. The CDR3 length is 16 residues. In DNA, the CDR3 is TGTGCCAGCAGCTTGGACGGCGGCATCTCTGGAAACACCATATATTTT. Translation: CASSLDGGISGNTIYF. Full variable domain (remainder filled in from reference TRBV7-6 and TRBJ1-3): GAGVSQSPRYKVTKRGQDVALRCDPISGHVSLYWYRQALGQGPEFLTYFNYEAQQDKSGLPNDRFSAERPEGSISTLTIQRTEQRDSAMYRCASSLDGGISGNTIYFGEGSWLTVV.

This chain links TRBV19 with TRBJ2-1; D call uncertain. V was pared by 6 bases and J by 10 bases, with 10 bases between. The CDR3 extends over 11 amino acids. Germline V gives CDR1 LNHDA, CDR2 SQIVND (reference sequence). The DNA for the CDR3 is TGTGCCAGTAGGAGCACGCGGGAGCAGTTCTTC. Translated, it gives CASRSTREQFF.

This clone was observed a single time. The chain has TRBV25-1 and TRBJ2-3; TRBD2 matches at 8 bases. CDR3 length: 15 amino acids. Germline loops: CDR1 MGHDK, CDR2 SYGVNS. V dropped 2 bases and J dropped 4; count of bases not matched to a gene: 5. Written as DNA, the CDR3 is TGTGCCAGCAGTGAAAGGGGACTAGTAGCAGATACGCAGTATTTT. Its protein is CASSERGLVADTQYF.

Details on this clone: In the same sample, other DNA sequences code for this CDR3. In nucleotides, the CDR3 is TGTGCCTGGAGTGTCGGGGACAGGGTGGGAGGCTACACCTTC. Residues: CAWSVGDRVGGYTF. The chain recombines TRBV30 with TRBJ1-2; 9 bases are shared with TRBD1. J was trimmed by 8 bases and V by 0 bases; bases with no gene match: 7. CDR1 and CDR2 (germline): GTSNPN, SVGIG (reference sequence). The CDR3 is 14 residues long.

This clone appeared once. The CDR3 region has the DNA TGTGCCAGCAGTGGACCAGAGAAGACAGGGGCAACTAATGAAAAACTGTTTTTT. It codes for CASSGPEKTGATNEKLFF. The V and J genes are TRBV6-1 and TRBJ1-4, with TRBD1 matching over 8 bases. The J segment lost 0 bases and the V segment lost 4 bases, leaving 10 bases of the junction unmatched. CDR1 MNHNS and CDR2 SASEGT come from the germline V gene. This CDR3 spans 18 amino acids.

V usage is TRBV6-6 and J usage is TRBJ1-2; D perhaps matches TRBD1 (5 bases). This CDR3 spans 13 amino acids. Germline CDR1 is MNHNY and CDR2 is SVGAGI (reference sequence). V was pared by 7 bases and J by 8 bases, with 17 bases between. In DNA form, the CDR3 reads TGTGCCAGCACCACGAGGGGCGGCGTAGGCTACACCTTC. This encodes CASTTRGGVGYTF.

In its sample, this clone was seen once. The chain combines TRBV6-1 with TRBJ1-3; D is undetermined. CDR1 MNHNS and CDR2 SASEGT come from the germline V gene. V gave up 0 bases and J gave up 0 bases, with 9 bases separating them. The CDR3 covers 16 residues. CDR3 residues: CASSEAPRGSGNTIYF. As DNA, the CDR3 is TGTGCCAGCAGTGAAGCACCTCGGGGCTCTGGAAACACCATATATTTT.

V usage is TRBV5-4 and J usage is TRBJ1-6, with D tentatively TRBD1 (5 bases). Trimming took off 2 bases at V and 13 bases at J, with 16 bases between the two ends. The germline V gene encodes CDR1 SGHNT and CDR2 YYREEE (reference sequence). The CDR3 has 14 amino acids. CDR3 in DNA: TGTGCCAGCAGCTTAGGCGGGGGGATGCTCCCCCTCCACTTT. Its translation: CASSLGGGMLPLHF. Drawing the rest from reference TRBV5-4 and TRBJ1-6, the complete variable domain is ETGVTQSPTHLIKTRGQQVTLRCSSQSGHNTVSWYQQALGQGPQFIFQYYREEENGRGNFPPRFSGLQFPNYSSELNVNALELDDSALYLCASSLGGGMLPLHFGNGTRLTVT.

CDR3 sequence: CASSSKQGFGQPQHF. For the CDR3, the DNA is TGTGCCAGCAGTTCTAAACAGGGCTTCGGGCAGCCCCAGCATTTT. The V and J genes are TRBV27 and TRBJ1-5; the D gene is possibly TRBD1 (6 bases). In germline, CDR1 is MNHEY, CDR2 SMNVEV (reference sequence). The CDR3 runs 15 residues. With 4 bases removed from V and 7 bases from J, the gap between germline ends came to 17 bases.

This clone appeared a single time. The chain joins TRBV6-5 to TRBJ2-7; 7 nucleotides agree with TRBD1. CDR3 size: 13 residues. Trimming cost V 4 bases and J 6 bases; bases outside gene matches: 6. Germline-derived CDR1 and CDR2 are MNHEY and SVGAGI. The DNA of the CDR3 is TGTGCCAGCAGTTCCGACAGGGATCGCGAGCAGTACTTC. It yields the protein CASSSDRDREQYF.

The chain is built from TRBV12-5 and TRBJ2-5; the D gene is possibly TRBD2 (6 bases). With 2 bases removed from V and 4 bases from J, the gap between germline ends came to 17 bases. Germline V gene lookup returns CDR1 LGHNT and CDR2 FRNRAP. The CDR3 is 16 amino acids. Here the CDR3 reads CASGLLPGTRSETQYF. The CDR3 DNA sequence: TGTGCTAGTGGTTTGCTCCCCGGGACTCGGTCAGAGACCCAGTACTTC.

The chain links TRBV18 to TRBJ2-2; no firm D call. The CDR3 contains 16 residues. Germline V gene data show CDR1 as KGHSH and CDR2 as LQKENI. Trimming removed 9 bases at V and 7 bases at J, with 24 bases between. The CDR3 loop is CASFTPTQFEVGELFF. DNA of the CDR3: TGTGCCAGTTTCACCCCGACCCAGTTCGAGGTCGGGGAGCTGTTTTTT.

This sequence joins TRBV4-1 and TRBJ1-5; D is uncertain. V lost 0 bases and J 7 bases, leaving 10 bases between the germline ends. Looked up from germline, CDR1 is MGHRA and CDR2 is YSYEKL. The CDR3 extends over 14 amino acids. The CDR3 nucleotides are TGCGCCAGCAGCCAAGACGGAGGGCAACAGCCCCAGCATTTT. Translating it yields CASSQDGGQQPQHF.

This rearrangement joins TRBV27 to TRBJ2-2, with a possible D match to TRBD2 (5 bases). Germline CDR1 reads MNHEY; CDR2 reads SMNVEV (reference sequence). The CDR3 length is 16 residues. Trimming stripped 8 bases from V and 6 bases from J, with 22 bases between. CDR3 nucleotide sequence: TGTGCCAGCCGGGGAGAAGGAGCTGCTCTGGCCGGGGAGCTGTTTTTT. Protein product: CASRGEGAALAGELFF.

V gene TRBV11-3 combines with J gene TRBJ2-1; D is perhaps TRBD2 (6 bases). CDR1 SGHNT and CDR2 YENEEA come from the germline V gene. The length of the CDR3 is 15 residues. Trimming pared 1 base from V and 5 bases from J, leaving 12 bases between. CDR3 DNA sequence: TGTGCCAGCAGCTTAGGGGCGGGATCCCACAATGAGCAGTTCTTC. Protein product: CASSLGAGSHNEQFF.

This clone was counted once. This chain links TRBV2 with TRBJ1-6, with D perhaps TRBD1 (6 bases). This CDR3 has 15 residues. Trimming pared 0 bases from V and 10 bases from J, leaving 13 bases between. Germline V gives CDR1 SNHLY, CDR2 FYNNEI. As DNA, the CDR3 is TGTGCCAGCAGTGAAGCGAGGGGGAAGGGCTCACCCCTCCACTTT. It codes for CASSEARGKGSPLHF.

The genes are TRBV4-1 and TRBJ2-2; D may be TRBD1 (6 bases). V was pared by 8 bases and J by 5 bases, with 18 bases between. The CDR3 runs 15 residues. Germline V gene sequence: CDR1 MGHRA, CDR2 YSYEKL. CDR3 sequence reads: CASRPGVGQTGELFF. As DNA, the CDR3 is TGCGCCAGCCGACCAGGGGTAGGGCAAACCGGGGAGCTGTTTTTT.

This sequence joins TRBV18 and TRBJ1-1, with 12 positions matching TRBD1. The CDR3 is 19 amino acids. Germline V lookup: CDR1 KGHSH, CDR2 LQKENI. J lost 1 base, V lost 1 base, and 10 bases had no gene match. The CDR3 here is CASSPLRDRGPIKNTEAFF. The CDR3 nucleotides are TGTGCCAGCTCACCACTCCGGGACAGGGGGCCCATAAAGAACACTGAAGCTTTCTTT.